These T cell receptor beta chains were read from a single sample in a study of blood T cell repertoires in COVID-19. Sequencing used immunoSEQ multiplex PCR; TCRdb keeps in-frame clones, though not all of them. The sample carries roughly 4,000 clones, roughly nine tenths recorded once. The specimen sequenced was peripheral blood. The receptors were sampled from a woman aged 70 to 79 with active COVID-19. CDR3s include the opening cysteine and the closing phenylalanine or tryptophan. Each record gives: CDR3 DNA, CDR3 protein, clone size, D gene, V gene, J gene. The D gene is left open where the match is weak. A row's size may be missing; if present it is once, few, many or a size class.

cdr3_nt: TGTGCCAGCAGCTCGTTCGACAGAGGGAACACTGAAGCTTTCTTT; cdr3_aa: CASSSFDRGNTEAFF; clone_size: NA; d_call: NA; v_call: TRBV7-2; j_call: TRBJ1-1
cdr3_nt: TGTGCCAGCAGCCAAGATTGGACAGGGGTAGAGACCCAGTACTTC; cdr3_aa: CASSQDWTGVETQYF; clone_size: NA; d_call: TRBD1; v_call: TRBV4-2; j_call: TRBJ2-5
cdr3_nt: TGCAGCGTTGAAGATATGGGGAGCAAACTGTTTTTT; cdr3_aa: CSVEDMGSKLFF; clone_size: NA; d_call: NA; v_call: TRBV29-1; j_call: TRBJ1-4
cdr3_nt: TGTGCCAGCAGAATCCGGGACAGCCCTTACGAGCAGTACTTC; cdr3_aa: CASRIRDSPYEQYF; clone_size: NA; d_call: TRBD1; v_call: TRBV6-5; j_call: TRBJ2-7
cdr3_nt: TGTGCCAGCAGCTTCGCTCCGGGACAGGGAGGAGAGACCCAGTACTTC; cdr3_aa: CASSFAPGQGGETQYF; clone_size: once; d_call: TRBD1; v_call: TRBV11-3; j_call: TRBJ2-5
cdr3_nt: TGTGCCAGCACCCGGGGTAACTCTGGAAACACCATATATTTT; cdr3_aa: CASTRGNSGNTIYF; clone_size: NA; d_call: NA; v_call: TRBV9; j_call: TRBJ1-3
cdr3_nt: TGTGCCAGCAGCTGGGGGGGTGGCGGCTACACCTTC; cdr3_aa: CASSWGGGGYTF; clone_size: NA; d_call: NA; v_call: TRBV5-4; j_call: TRBJ1-2
cdr3_nt: TGCGCCAGCAGCTGGACGCCGGGACAGGGGAGGAACGAGCAGTACTTC; cdr3_aa: CASSWTPGQGRNEQYF; clone_size: NA; d_call: TRBD1; v_call: TRBV5-1; j_call: TRBJ2-7
cdr3_nt: TGCGCCAGCAGCTTGGATGGGACACGAAACAATCAGCCCCAGCATTTT; cdr3_aa: CASSLDGTRNNQPQHF; clone_size: few; d_call: NA; v_call: TRBV5-1; j_call: TRBJ1-5
cdr3_nt: TGTGCCAGCAGCCCTCGGTCCAGGTTATACGCTGAAGCTTTCTTT; cdr3_aa: CASSPRSRLYAEAFF; clone_size: NA; d_call: NA; v_call: TRBV7-9; j_call: TRBJ1-1
cdr3_nt: TGCGCCAGCAGCTCGACCCCTTCGGACAGGGGAGGCAATCAGCCCCAGCATTTT; cdr3_aa: CASSSTPSDRGGNQPQHF; clone_size: NA; d_call: TRBD1; v_call: TRBV5-1; j_call: TRBJ1-5
cdr3_nt: TGTGCCAGCAGTTACGCCGGACTGCTAAATTCACCCCTCCACTTT; cdr3_aa: CASSYAGLLNSPLHF; clone_size: NA; d_call: NA; v_call: TRBV6-5; j_call: TRBJ1-6
cdr3_nt: TGCGCCAGCAGCGGGGGCTTAAACAATGAGCAGTTCTTC; cdr3_aa: CASSGGLNNEQFF; clone_size: NA; d_call: NA; v_call: TRBV5-1; j_call: TRBJ2-1
cdr3_nt: TGTGCCAGCAGCTCGCAGGGGGTTAGGAACACTGAAGCTTTCTTT; cdr3_aa: CASSSQGVRNTEAFF; clone_size: NA; d_call: TRBD1; v_call: TRBV7-8; j_call: TRBJ1-1
cdr3_nt: TGTGCCAGCAGTGCGGGACAGAGCTATGGCTACACCTTC; cdr3_aa: CASSAGQSYGYTF; clone_size: few; d_call: TRBD1; v_call: TRBV2; j_call: TRBJ1-2
cdr3_nt: TGTGCCAGCTCACCACCGAGGAGGGGAGGCATGAACACTGAAGCTTTCTTT; cdr3_aa: CASSPPRRGGMNTEAFF; clone_size: NA; d_call: NA; v_call: TRBV18; j_call: TRBJ1-1
cdr3_nt: TGTGCCAGCAGCTTGGTCGGGGAAAACACTGAAGCTTTCTTT; cdr3_aa: CASSLVGENTEAFF; clone_size: NA; d_call: NA; v_call: TRBV5-5; j_call: TRBJ1-1
cdr3_nt: TGTGCCAGCAGCTTCACAGGGGGCTCTGGAAACACCATATATTTT; cdr3_aa: CASSFTGGSGNTIYF; clone_size: NA; d_call: TRBD1; v_call: TRBV7-9; j_call: TRBJ1-3
cdr3_nt: TGTGCCAGCAGGCCCCGGGGGTACAACGAGCAGTACTTC; cdr3_aa: CASRPRGYNEQYF; clone_size: few; d_call: NA; v_call: TRBV6-5; j_call: TRBJ2-7
cdr3_nt: TGTGCCAGCTCTCACACCGGGACAGAGTATTCAAAAAATGAAAAACTGTTTTTT; cdr3_aa: CASSHTGTEYSKNEKLFF; clone_size: NA; d_call: TRBD1; v_call: TRBV18; j_call: TRBJ1-4
cdr3_nt: TGTGCCAGCAGTGAACAATCCGGGAGGTCTGAAGCTTTCTTT; cdr3_aa: CASSEQSGRSEAFF; clone_size: NA; d_call: NA; v_call: TRBV2; j_call: TRBJ1-1
cdr3_nt: TGTGCCAGCAGCTTAGAATATGGGAGCTCTGGAAACACCATATATTTT; cdr3_aa: CASSLEYGSSGNTIYF; clone_size: NA; d_call: NA; v_call: TRBV7-6; j_call: TRBJ1-3
cdr3_nt: TGTGCCAGCAGCACTAGCGGGGCGACAGATACGCAGTATTTT; cdr3_aa: CASSTSGATDTQYF; clone_size: NA; d_call: TRBD2; v_call: TRBV3-1/TRBV3-2; j_call: TRBJ2-3
cdr3_nt: TGCGCCAGCAGCTTGGAGGGACTAGCGGGGGACTATGAGCAGTTCTTC; cdr3_aa: CASSLEGLAGDYEQFF; clone_size: NA; d_call: TRBD2; v_call: TRBV5-1; j_call: TRBJ2-1
cdr3_nt: TGTGCCAGCAGGAGGGACAGCTCTAACTATGGCTACACCTTC; cdr3_aa: CASRRDSSNYGYTF; clone_size: NA; d_call: TRBD1; v_call: TRBV6-5; j_call: TRBJ1-2
cdr3_nt: TGTGCCAGCAGCCAACAGGGGGGGGTCACAGATACGCAGTATTTT; cdr3_aa: CASSQQGGVTDTQYF; clone_size: NA; d_call: NA; v_call: TRBV7-8; j_call: TRBJ2-3
cdr3_nt: TGTGCCAGTCGAGGGTCGGGAGGTTGGACTGAAGCTTTCTTT; cdr3_aa: CASRGSGGWTEAFF; clone_size: NA; d_call: NA; v_call: TRBV15; j_call: TRBJ1-1
cdr3_nt: TGTGCCAGCAGTTATGACAGGGTCGGCGACGAGCAGTACTTC; cdr3_aa: CASSYDRVGDEQYF; clone_size: NA; d_call: TRBD1; v_call: TRBV6-5; j_call: TRBJ2-7
cdr3_nt: TGTGCCAGTAGTATAGGACGAGGGGGGTTCTTC; cdr3_aa: CASSIGRGGFF; clone_size: NA; d_call: NA; v_call: TRBV19; j_call: TRBJ2-1
cdr3_nt: TGTGCCAGCAGTTACCTAAGGGTGGGGCAGAGGTTACTGTTTTTT; cdr3_aa: CASSYLRVGQRLLFF; clone_size: NA; d_call: NA; v_call: TRBV6-5; j_call: TRBJ1-4
cdr3_nt: TGCGCCAGCAGCCAAGATCACGGGAATCAGCCCCAGCATTTT; cdr3_aa: CASSQDHGNQPQHF; clone_size: NA; d_call: NA; v_call: TRBV4-1; j_call: TRBJ1-5
cdr3_nt: TGTGCCAGCAGACGAACAGGGAGGGTCGGGGAAAAACTGTTTTTT; cdr3_aa: CASRRTGRVGEKLFF; clone_size: few; d_call: NA; v_call: TRBV5-8; j_call: TRBJ1-4
cdr3_nt: TGTGCCATCAGTGAGTCTGCTGAGTTGGGGGCGGGGGGGCCCCAGCATTTT; cdr3_aa: CAISESAELGAGGPQHF; clone_size: NA; d_call: NA; v_call: TRBV10-3; j_call: TRBJ1-5
cdr3_nt: TGTGCCAGCAGCCATCAGACAGGGGGCCCCACTGAAGCTTTCTTT; cdr3_aa: CASSHQTGGPTEAFF; clone_size: NA; d_call: TRBD1; v_call: TRBV5-4; j_call: TRBJ1-1
cdr3_nt: TGTGCTAGCAGCTCAACGGGGTACACCGGGGAGCTGTTTTTT; cdr3_aa: CASSSTGYTGELFF; clone_size: NA; d_call: NA; v_call: TRBV7-7; j_call: TRBJ2-2
cdr3_nt: TGCGCCAGCAGCCGCGGTCCGGGACAGGGGAATGAAAAACTGTTTTTT; cdr3_aa: CASSRGPGQGNEKLFF; clone_size: NA; d_call: TRBD1; v_call: TRBV5-1; j_call: TRBJ1-4
cdr3_nt: TGCGCCAGCAGCCCCCCCCCAGACAGGGCCCTTAACTATGGCTACACCTTC; cdr3_aa: CASSPPPDRALNYGYTF; clone_size: NA; d_call: TRBD1; v_call: TRBV4-1; j_call: TRBJ1-2
cdr3_nt: TGTGCCAGCCGGACAGGGGGCGTTTTCACTGAAGCTTTCTTT; cdr3_aa: CASRTGGVFTEAFF; clone_size: NA; d_call: TRBD1; v_call: TRBV5-6; j_call: TRBJ1-1
cdr3_nt: TGCGCCAGCAGCCAAGTCCCCAGGGCCTCCTACGAGCAGTACTTC; cdr3_aa: CASSQVPRASYEQYF; clone_size: NA; d_call: NA; v_call: TRBV4-1; j_call: TRBJ2-7
cdr3_nt: TGTGCCAGCAGCTTGCAAGCTAGCGGGGGTTTCACAGATACGCAGTATTTT; cdr3_aa: CASSLQASGGFTDTQYF; clone_size: NA; d_call: TRBD2; v_call: TRBV5-4; j_call: TRBJ2-3
cdr3_nt: TGTGCCAGCAGCCCCGTAGATGGCAATCAGCCCCAGCATTTT; cdr3_aa: CASSPVDGNQPQHF; clone_size: NA; d_call: NA; v_call: TRBV6-6; j_call: TRBJ1-5
cdr3_nt: TGTGCCAGCAGGAGTTGGGGACAGGAGACCTACGAGCAGTACTTC; cdr3_aa: CASRSWGQETYEQYF; clone_size: large; d_call: TRBD1; v_call: TRBV6-5; j_call: TRBJ2-7
cdr3_nt: TGTGCCAGCAGTTACGAGTCTCTAGCGGGGGTATACGAGCAGTACTTC; cdr3_aa: CASSYESLAGVYEQYF; clone_size: NA; d_call: TRBD2; v_call: TRBV6-2/TRBV6-3; j_call: TRBJ2-7
cdr3_nt: TGCAGCGTGGGGGACAGCCTAAACAATCAGCCCCAGCATTTT; cdr3_aa: CSVGDSLNNQPQHF; clone_size: NA; d_call: TRBD1; v_call: TRBV29-1; j_call: TRBJ1-5
cdr3_nt: TGTGCCAGCGAAGGGGGGGCAGGGACTACCTGGGCTGGGGCCAACGTCCTGACTTTC; cdr3_aa: CASEGGAGTTWAGANVLTF; clone_size: NA; d_call: NA; v_call: TRBV6-4; j_call: TRBJ2-6
cdr3_nt: TGTGCCAGCAGCGCACCCACCTTTTTCGGTAGAGCAGGGACCGGGGAGCTGTTTTTT; cdr3_aa: CASSAPTFFGRAGTGELFF; clone_size: NA; d_call: NA; v_call: TRBV7-2; j_call: TRBJ2-2
cdr3_nt: TGTGCCAGCAGGGGGGGAGCCAAAAACATTCAGTACTTC; cdr3_aa: CASRGGAKNIQYF; clone_size: NA; d_call: NA; v_call: TRBV27; j_call: TRBJ2-4
cdr3_nt: TGTGCCTGGAGTAGGACGGAGGCCTACACCTTC; cdr3_aa: CAWSRTEAYTF; clone_size: NA; d_call: NA; v_call: TRBV30; j_call: TRBJ1-2
cdr3_nt: TGTGCCAGCAGCTTTCCTAGCGGACAAGAGACCCAGTACTTC; cdr3_aa: CASSFPSGQETQYF; clone_size: once; d_call: TRBD2; v_call: TRBV11-3; j_call: TRBJ2-5
cdr3_nt: TGTGCCAGCAGCGGAACTAGTGAAGCCGTAGAGCAGTTCTTC; cdr3_aa: CASSGTSEAVEQFF; clone_size: NA; d_call: NA; v_call: TRBV9; j_call: TRBJ2-1